The 21 T cell receptor beta chains below were found in one sample sequenced in a study of T cells in Graves' hyperthyroidism and ophthalmopathy. There were TCR beta CDR3 regions amplified from RNA transcripts. A set of HTBI primers served as the primers for a first-round RT-PCR of the TCR CDR3. From the multiplex PCR reads, TCRdb called clonotypes with MiXCR, one entry per CDR3 protein. This sample has a few hundred thousand distinct CDR3 sequences; roughly 20% occur once, and the top ten carry about 25%. Source material: blood. The source is a man aged 18 to 30 with Graves' hyperthyroidism.

This clonotype was counted many times. The chain uses TRBV2 and TRBJ1-3; the D gene is possibly TRBD1 (6 bases). The V end lost 8 bases, the J end lost 0 bases, and 14 bases lay between the germline ends. This CDR3 has 15 residues. Germline lookup yields CDR1 SNHLY and CDR2 FYNNEI. The CDR3 here is CASRGGPSSGNTIYF. CDR3 coding DNA: TGTGCCAGCCGGGGGGGGCCCAGCTCTGGAAACACCATATATTTT.

V is TRBV4-1 and J is TRBJ2-5, with D maybe TRBD2 (5 bases). The V end was cut by 4 bases, the J end by 2 bases, with 17 bases between. This CDR3 region has 16 residues. The germline V gene has CDR1 MGHRA and CDR2 YSYEKL. CDR3 sequence (DNA): TGCGCCAGCAGCCTTTCGGGAAGCGCCAGGCAAGAGACCCAGTACTTC. Translated: CASSLSGSARQETQYF.

V is TRBV7-8 and J is TRBJ1-5; 8 bases are shared with TRBD1. Germline V lookup: CDR1 SGHVS, CDR2 FQNEAQ. J gave up 0 bases and V 1 base, and 2 bases lay outside the gene matches. The CDR3 loop spans 16 amino acids. CDR3 coding DNA: TGTGCCAGCAGCTTAGGGGGACAGGTTAGCAATCAGCCCCAGCATTTT. Amino acid sequence: CASSLGGQVSNQPQHF.

This clonotype was found many times. The V call is TRBV20-1, the J call TRBJ1-5, with no clear D. Trimming took 0 bases from V and 1 from J, leaving 7 bases between them. The CDR3 runs 14 residues. Germline assignment: CDR1 DFQATT and CDR2 SNEGSKA (reference sequence). CDR3 residues: CSARDKDSNQPQHF. The CDR3 region has the DNA TGCAGTGCTAGAGATAAGGACAGCAATCAGCCCCAGCATTTT.

In this sample, this clonotype turned up many times. The rearrangement links TRBV28 to TRBJ2-7; 8 positions match TRBD2. The germline gives CDR1 MDHEN, CDR2 SYDVKM. Trimming took 7 bases from V and 2 from J; bases not matched to a gene: 10. The CDR3 spans 15 residues. CDR3 bases: TGTGCCAGCAAGCGTGACCCGGGGGGGGCCTACGAGCAGTACTTC. It is translated as CASKRDPGGAYEQYF.

In its sample, this clonotype was seen many times. V is TRBV28 and J is TRBJ1-2; D is ambiguous. Germline CDR1 and CDR2: MDHEN and SYDVKM. CDR3 length: 13 amino acids. Trimming took 8 bases from V and 2 from J, leaving 12 bases between them. CDR3 protein: CASGRQANYGYTF. For the CDR3, the DNA is TGTGCCAGCGGGCGTCAGGCGAACTATGGCTACACCTTC.

This clonotype was counted at least ten times. The chain employs TRBV7-9 and TRBJ1-5, with D possibly TRBD1 on 5 matching bases. Germline CDR1 and CDR2: SEHNR and FQNEAQ (reference sequence). The CDR3 runs to 15 residues. Between the trimmed V and J ends, which lost 1 base and 7 bases, there was a span of 14 bases. This CDR3 is CASSLGRAGTQPQHF. CDR3 nucleotide sequence: TGTGCCAGCAGCTTAGGTAGGGCAGGGACCCAGCCCCAGCATTTT. Filled out from reference TRBV7-9 and TRBJ1-5, the complete variable domain reads DTGVSQNPRHKITKRGQNVTFRCDPISEHNRLYWYRQTLGQGPEFLTYFQNEAQLEKSRLLSDRFSAERPKGSFSTLEIQRTEQGDSAMYLCASSLGRAGTQPQHFGDGTRLSIL.

This chain joins TRBV11-1 and TRBJ1-2, with a tentative D call TRBD1 (6 bases). The length of the CDR3 is 16 residues. V dropped 7 bases and J dropped 4 bases, with 22 bases sitting between them. Germline-derived CDR1 and CDR2 are SGHAT and FQDESV (reference sequence). DNA of the CDR3: TGTGCCAGCACCGGGGGCCGTGGCGAGTCGGTCTATGGCTACACCTTC. Amino acid sequence: CASTGGRGESVYGYTF.

The V gene is TRBV6-5, the J gene TRBJ1-1; D is uncertain. Germline V gene data show CDR1 as MNHEY and CDR2 as SVGAGI. The ends were cut back, 2 bases at V and 3 bases at J, with 7 bases in the middle. This CDR3 spans 13 amino acids. Written as DNA, the CDR3 is TGTGCCAGCAGTTACAGCAAGGACACTGAAGCTTTCTTT. It yields the protein CASSYSKDTEAFF.

The CDR3 sequence: CASSSHTGGRPYGYTF. CDR3 coding DNA: TGTGCCAGCAGTTCCCACACAGGCGGCCGCCCCTATGGCTACACCTTC. This chain links TRBV6-5 with TRBJ1-2; D may be TRBD1 (5 bases). Trimming left V 4 bases short and J 4 bases short, with 19 bases between. The CDR3 is 16 amino acids. CDR1 is MNHEY, CDR2 SVGAGI, per germline.

The chain uses TRBV5-1 and TRBJ2-7; 8 bases align to TRBD2. Germline V lookup: CDR1 SGHRS, CDR2 YFSETQ. The CDR3 sequence is 15 residues long. The V segment lost 2 bases and the J segment 7 bases; nucleotides outside the gene matches: 11. The DNA of the CDR3 is TGCGCCAGCAGCTTCGGTGCGGGGGGCCAGAGGGAGCAGTACTTC. Protein sequence: CASSFGAGGQREQYF. Using reference TRBV5-1 and TRBJ2-7 for the parts outside the CDR3, the full variable domain is KAGVTQTPRYLIKTRGQQVTLSCSPISGHRSVSWYQQTPGQGLQFLFEYFSETQRNKGNFPGRFSGRQFSNSRSEMNVSTLELGDSALYLCASSFGAGGQREQYFGPGTRLTVT.

In its sample, this clonotype was seen many times. This chain joins TRBV2 and TRBJ1-5, with 7 bases aligning to TRBD1. The CDR3 spans 14 residues. Germline lookup yields CDR1 SNHLY and CDR2 FYNNEI. Germline trimming cut 6 bases from V and 12 bases from J; bases unmatched to any gene: 14. CDR3 sequence (DNA): TGTGCCAGCAGGTTACTCAACAGGGGAGGTGGCCAGCATTTT. It codes for CASRLLNRGGGQHF.

This clonotype appeared a few times. The chain employs TRBV6-5 and TRBJ1-1, with 7 bases fitting TRBD1. V dropped 2 bases and J dropped 11; count of bases not matched to a gene: 5. The germline V gene encodes CDR1 MNHEY and CDR2 SVGAGI. This CDR3 is 12 amino acids long. As DNA, the CDR3 is TGTGCCAGCAGTTACCCATCAGGGGGGGCTTTCTTT. This encodes CASSYPSGGAFF.

In its sample, this clonotype was seen many times. The V call is TRBV2, the J call TRBJ2-4; weak D call: TRBD1 (5 bases). Germline V gene sequence: CDR1 SNHLY, CDR2 FYNNEI. The CDR3 is 15 amino acids. V lost 11 bases to trimming and J lost 0 bases, with 17 bases between them. CDR3 DNA sequence: TGTGCCGGCCGAGCAGGGATCCTAGCCAAAAACATTCAGTACTTC. This translates into CAGRAGILAKNIQYF.

This clonotype was seen at least ten times. This chain joins TRBV5-1 and TRBJ1-2; D call uncertain. V lost 0 bases and J lost 1, with 7 bases in between. Germline CDR1 is SGHRS and CDR2 is YFSETQ. This CDR3 is built from 14 residues. CDR3 in DNA: TGCGCCAGCAGCTTGGGACTCAATAACTATGGCTACACCTTC. Its protein is CASSLGLNNYGYTF.

A few counts support this clonotype. The gene calls are TRBV2 and TRBJ2-5; D is uncertain. The CDR3 loop spans 14 amino acids. Trimming stripped 6 bases from V and 2 bases from J, with 13 bases between. Germline lookup yields CDR1 SNHLY and CDR2 FYNNEI. The CDR3 is CASSVGRLQETQYF. As DNA, the CDR3 is TGTGCCAGCAGCGTCGGACGGCTGCAAGAGACCCAGTACTTC. Drawing the rest from reference TRBV2 and TRBJ2-5, the complete variable domain is EPEVTQTPSHQVTQMGQEVILRCVPISNHLYFYWYRQILGQKVEFLVSFYNNEISEKSEIFDDQFSVERPDGSNFTLKIRSTKLEDSAMYFCASSVGRLQETQYFGPGTRLLVL.

There are many counts of this clonotype. V and J are TRBV19 and TRBJ2-7; either TRBD1 or TRBD2 may fit D (5 bases each). CDR3 length: 13 residues. Trimming removed 5 bases at V and 3 bases at J, with 11 bases between. Germline assignment: CDR1 LNHDA and CDR2 SQIVND (reference sequence). This chain's CDR3 is CASSSGTNYEQYF. The CDR3 DNA reads as TGTGCCAGTAGTTCAGGGACCAACTACGAGCAGTACTTC.

V and J are TRBV5-5 and TRBJ2-7, with D possibly being TRBD2 (5 bases). The length of the CDR3 is 14 residues. CDR1 and CDR2 (germline): SGHKS, YYEKEE (reference sequence). Trimming cost V 1 base and J 5 bases, with 13 bases left between them. The CDR3 DNA reads as TGTGCCAGCAGCTTGCCGGGGAACGATAACGAGCAGTACTTC. It is translated as CASSLPGNDNEQYF.

The chain employs TRBV12-3 or TRBV12-4 and TRBJ1-1; possibly TRBD1 for D (5 bases). The ends were cut back, 1 base at V and 12 bases at J, with 12 bases in the middle. CDR3 size: 12 residues. The CDR3 nucleotides are TGTGCCAGCAGTTTAGGGCCAGGGATGACTTTCTTT. Translation: CASSLGPGMTFF.

The chain joins TRBV15 to TRBJ1-2; possible D gene TRBD1, 5 bases. Germline loops: CDR1 LNHNV, CDR2 YYDKDF (reference sequence). V was pared by 8 bases and J by 3 bases, with 28 bases between. The CDR3 covers 18 residues. CDR3: CATLAVRQGRGSDYGYTF. CDR3 coding DNA: TGTGCCACCCTCGCTGTACGTCAAGGGAGGGGTTCTGACTATGGCTACACCTTC.

This clonotype was detected many times. The gene calls are TRBV28 and TRBJ2-2; D is undetermined. There are 14 residues in the CDR3. Germline V gene sequence: CDR1 MDHEN, CDR2 SYDVKM. V lost 8 bases and J lost 2, with 12 bases in between. For the CDR3, the DNA is TGTGCCAGCGAAACGGGTTTCAACACCGGGGAGCTGTTTTTT. It encodes CASETGFNTGELFF.